This T cell receptor beta chain was found in a study of breast tumors, draining lymph nodes, adjacent tissues. In TCRdb, the multiplex PCR reads were re-called with MiXCR into one record per CDR3 protein. This sample has more than 10,000 distinct CDR3 sequences, with roughly 72% found just once. Germline CDR1 reads SGHNT; CDR2 reads YYREEE (reference sequence). CDR3 length: 16 residues. V lost 2 bases and J lost 5; bases outside the gene matches: 13. The chain combines TRBV5-4 with TRBJ2-7; the match to TRBD1 covers 7 bases. Sequenced sample: tumor-adjacent breast tissue. This sequence was found in a female donor with breast cancer. Some clones in this sample may be carry-over from other donors' samples. The CDR3 spells CASSFLAYEGANEQYF. CDR3 sequence (DNA): TGTGCCAGCAGCTTCCTTGCGTATGAGGGGGCCAACGAGCAGTACTTC.